These T cell receptor beta chains were read from a single sample in a study of T cells of healthy individuals. In TCRdb, the 5' RACE reads were re-called with MiXCR into one record per CDR3 protein. The sample contains around 98,000 distinct CDR3 sequences, roughly 18% of which appear only once. The receptors stem from a human donor in good health. The CDR3 runs from the conserved cysteine through the conserved F or W. A D gene is named only where the DNA matches it firmly. Size values are once, few and many counts, or a class for expanded clones, and some rows have none.

D gene	J gene	V gene	clone size	CDR3 DNA	CDR3 protein
TRBD1	TRBJ2-7	TRBV10-3	.	TGTGCCATGGGTCTGGGACAGTCATCCGAGCAGTACTTC	CAMGLGQSSEQYF
.	TRBJ2-7	TRBV28	.	TGTGCCATTGCCCTTGGGGCAACAGACTCCTACGAGCAGTACTTC	CAIALGATDSYEQYF
TRBD2	TRBJ2-1	TRBV4-3	few	TGCGCCAGCAGCCAAGATCTGGGGGGGGGCTCCTACAATGAGCAGTTCTTC	CASSQDLGGGSYNEQFF
.	TRBJ1-2	TRBV28	many	TGTGCCAGCACCGAAGTGACAGTCAACTATGGCTACACCTTC	CASTEVTVNYGYTF
.	TRBJ2-7	TRBV6-1	many	TGTGCCAGCAGCTTTAACCCTGCGGAGCAGTACTTC	CASSFNPAEQYF
.	TRBJ1-4	TRBV6-5	many	TGTGCCAGCAGTCGGACGTCTTTCACTAATGAAAAACTGTTTTTT	CASSRTSFTNEKLFF
.	TRBJ2-1	TRBV21-1	many	TGTGCCAGCAGCAAAGGGGCTAGCGGGGATGAGCAGTTCTTC	CASSKGASGDEQFF
TRBD2	TRBJ2-5	TRBV6-6	few	TGTGCCAGCAACGGGGGAGGGGCAGGGAAAGAGACCCAGTACTTC	CASNGGGAGKETQYF
.	TRBJ1-1	TRBV12-3/TRBV12-4	.	TGTGCCAGCAGTTCCCGGACAGAAAGGGCTGAAGCTTTCTTT	CASSSRTERAEAFF
.	TRBJ2-1	TRBV2	many	TGTGCCAGCAGCCCCGAGGCAGGGACAAACAATGAGCAGTTCTTC	CASSPEAGTNNEQFF
TRBD1	TRBJ1-2	TRBV4-1	few	TGCGCCAGCAGCCGGCACGGGACAGGCGAAACTGGCTACACCTTC	CASSRHGTGETGYTF
.	TRBJ1-2	TRBV7-9	.	TGTGCCAGCAGCTTATCATCAGGGGATTGGTATGGCTACACCTTC	CASSLSSGDWYGYTF
TRBD2	TRBJ2-5	TRBV20-1	.	TGCAGTGCTAGAGCCCCGAAGGTAGCGGGAGAGACCCAGTACTTC	CSARAPKVAGETQYF
.	TRBJ1-3	TRBV28	few	TGTGCCAGCAGTTTAGGGGGCGGACCTGGAAACACCATATATTTT	CASSLGGGPGNTIYF
TRBD1	TRBJ2-1	TRBV7-9	many	TGTGCCAGCAGCTTAGGTAGTGGGACAGGGTTGAACAATGAGCAGTTCTTC	CASSLGSGTGLNNEQFF
.	TRBJ2-7	TRBV11-2	many	TGTGCCAGCAGCTTAGTGTCGGTTCTTAGGGAGCAGTACTTC	CASSLVSVLREQYF
.	TRBJ1-1	TRBV7-9	.	TGTGCCAGCAGCGCCCGGTTGGGTACTGAAGCTTTCTTT	CASSARLGTEAFF
TRBD1	TRBJ1-1	TRBV20-1	many	TGCAGTGCTCAGGGACAGGGGGCTGGAGCTTTCTTT	CSAQGQGAGAFF
.	TRBJ2-2	TRBV27	few	TGTGCCAGCAGTTTCCGGACGGAAACCGGGGAGCTGTTTTTT	CASSFRTETGELFF
.	TRBJ1-2	TRBV7-9	few	TGTGCCAGCAGCTTAGTGAGTTCCTATGGCTACACCTTC	CASSLVSSYGYTF
.	TRBJ2-1	TRBV4-1	few	TGCGCCAGCAGCCAAGGGCAGGGGCCTTACAATGAGCAGTTCTTC	CASSQGQGPYNEQFF
.	TRBJ1-4	TRBV2	.	TGTGCCAGCACAAGGTCGGGGCAGGGAACAGAAAAACTGTTTTTT	CASTRSGQGTEKLFF
.	TRBJ1-1	TRBV6-5	many	TGTGCCAGCAGCCGGTTGGGCACTGAAGCTTTCTTT	CASSRLGTEAFF
.	TRBJ2-1	TRBV10-3	few	TGTGCCATCAGTGGGACTTCCTACAATGAGCAGTTCTTC	CAISGTSYNEQFF
.	TRBJ2-3	TRBV6-5	many	TGTGCCAGCAGTTACTCTAGCACAGATACGCAGTATTTT	CASSYSSTDTQYF
.	TRBJ2-3	TRBV6-6	.	TGTGCCAGTATTTCTAATACAGATACGCAGTATTTT	CASISNTDTQYF
TRBD1	TRBJ2-4	TRBV9	.	TGTGCCAGCAGCGTAGAAGGGACAGGGGACTCGCTAGCCAAAAACATTCAGTACTTC	CASSVEGTGDSLAKNIQYF
.	TRBJ1-5	TRBV12-3/TRBV12-4	.	TGTGCCAGCAGTTTCTCTACAGGGTGGAATCAGCCCCAGCATTTT	CASSFSTGWNQPQHF
.	TRBJ2-3	TRBV11-2	many	TGTGCCAGCAGCTTAGAGGCTAGCGATACGCAGTATTTT	CASSLEASDTQYF
.	TRBJ2-1	TRBV27	many	TGTGCCAGCAGGGAACATCGGGGTTCGGGGTTAAAGTTCTTC	CASREHRGSGLKFF
TRBD2	TRBJ2-7	TRBV7-9	many	TGTGCCAGCAGCTTAATGGGGGGGTACGAGCAGTACTTC	CASSLMGGYEQYF
.	TRBJ2-5	TRBV11-2	few	TGTGCCAGCAGCTCCCGGGACACTGAAGAGACCCAGTACTTC	CASSSRDTEETQYF
.	TRBJ1-5	TRBV2	few	TGTGCCACCAGCCTTCAGTCCATTAGCAATCAGCCCCAGCATTTT	CATSLQSISNQPQHF
.	TRBJ2-7	TRBV9	few	TGTGCCAGCAGCCCCAGTGGGCCACAGACCAGCTCCTACGAGCAGTACTTC	CASSPSGPQTSSYEQYF
.	TRBJ2-1	TRBV7-9	.	TGTGCCAGCAGCCTCCCACTGACAGGTCGTGAGCAGTTCTTC	CASSLPLTGREQFF
TRBD2	TRBJ2-3	TRBV4-3	.	TGCGCCAGCAGCGGCGGGAGGCCAGATACGCAGTATTTT	CASSGGRPDTQYF
TRBD2	TRBJ2-7	TRBV20-1	many	TGCAGTGCTACCGGACTAGCGGGAGGGCCTTTCGACGAGCAGTACTTC	CSATGLAGGPFDEQYF
TRBD1	TRBJ2-1	TRBV28	many	TGTGCCAGCAGGACCTACTTCGGACAGGGGGTCTATGAGCAGTTCTTC	CASRTYFGQGVYEQFF
.	TRBJ1-1	TRBV4-1	few	TGCGCCAGCAGCCGCCCCCATATGAACACTGAAGCTTTCTTT	CASSRPHMNTEAFF
.	TRBJ2-4	TRBV7-2	.	TGTGCCAGCAGCTTAGCGTGGGGGCAGGACATTCAGTACTTC	CASSLAWGQDIQYF
TRBD1	TRBJ2-4	TRBV20-1	few	TGCAGTGCTAGAGATTTTAGGGGACAGCAGAACATTCAGTACTTC	CSARDFRGQQNIQYF
TRBD2	TRBJ2-3	TRBV28	few	TGTGCCAGCAGTCCCGCTAGCGGGAATCCCGGAAGGTATACGCAGTATTTT	CASSPASGNPGRYTQYF
TRBD2	TRBJ2-3	TRBV29-1	.	TGCAGCGTTGAGGGACTAGAAGGTGCAGATACGCAGTATTTT	CSVEGLEGADTQYF